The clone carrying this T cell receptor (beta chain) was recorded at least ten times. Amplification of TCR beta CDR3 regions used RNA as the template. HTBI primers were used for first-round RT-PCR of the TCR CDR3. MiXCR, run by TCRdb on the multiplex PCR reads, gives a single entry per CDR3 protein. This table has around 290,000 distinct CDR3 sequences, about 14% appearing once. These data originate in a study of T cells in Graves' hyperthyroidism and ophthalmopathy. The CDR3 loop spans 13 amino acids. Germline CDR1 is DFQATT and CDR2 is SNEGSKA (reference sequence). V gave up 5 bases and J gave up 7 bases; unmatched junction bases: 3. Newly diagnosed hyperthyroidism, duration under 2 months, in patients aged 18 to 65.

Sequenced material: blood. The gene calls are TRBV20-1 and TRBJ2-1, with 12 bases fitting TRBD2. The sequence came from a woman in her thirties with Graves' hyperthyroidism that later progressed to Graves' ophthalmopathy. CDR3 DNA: TGCAGTGCTGGAGGGACTAGCGGGAATGAGCAGTTCTTC. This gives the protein CSAGGTSGNEQFF.